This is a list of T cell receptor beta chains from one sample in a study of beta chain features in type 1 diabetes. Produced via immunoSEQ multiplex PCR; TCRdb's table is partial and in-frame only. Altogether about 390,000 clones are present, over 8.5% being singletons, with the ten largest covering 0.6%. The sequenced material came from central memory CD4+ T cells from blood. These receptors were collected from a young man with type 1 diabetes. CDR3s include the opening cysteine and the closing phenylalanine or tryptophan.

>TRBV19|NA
CASTPAGESGEQYF
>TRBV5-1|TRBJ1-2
CASGVGDSGLYGYTF
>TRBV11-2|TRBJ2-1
CASSLGGTSSYNEQFF
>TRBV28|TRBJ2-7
CASSLLAGNSYEQYF
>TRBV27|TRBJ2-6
CASSLYSGANVLTF
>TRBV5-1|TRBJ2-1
CASSLDRDNEQFF
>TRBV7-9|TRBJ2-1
CASSLEAAAEQFF
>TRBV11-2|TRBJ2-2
CASSSGQGRVGELFF
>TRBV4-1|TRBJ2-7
CASSQGVLVDEQYF
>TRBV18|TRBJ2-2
CASSPQGQNTGELFF
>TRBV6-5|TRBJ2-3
CASSPRDRDTQYF
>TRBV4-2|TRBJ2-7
CASSQDRASSYEQYF
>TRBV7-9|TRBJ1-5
CASSLAGGGQGSFNQPQHF
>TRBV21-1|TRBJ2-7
CASRTQDSYEQYF
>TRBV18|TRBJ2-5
CATSPTKGGNQETQYF
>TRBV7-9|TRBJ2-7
CASSALGGIHEQYF
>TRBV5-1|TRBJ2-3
CASSLGRAGGGDTQYF
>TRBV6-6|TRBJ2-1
CASSYASGNNEQFF
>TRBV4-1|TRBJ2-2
CASSLVVLGSDTGELFF
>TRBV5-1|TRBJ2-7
CASSSSYEQYF
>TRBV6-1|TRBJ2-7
CASSVGLAGDFYEQYF
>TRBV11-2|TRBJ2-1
CASSLQTSGVNEQFF
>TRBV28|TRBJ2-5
CASSSQPPETQYF
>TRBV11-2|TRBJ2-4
CASSPLTSGIVNIQYF
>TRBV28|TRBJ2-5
CASYRLAGETQYF
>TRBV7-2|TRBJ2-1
CASSARDRVNEQFF
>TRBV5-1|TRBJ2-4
CASSFISGNDAKNIQYF
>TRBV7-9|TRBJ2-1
CASSRGNPYNEQFF